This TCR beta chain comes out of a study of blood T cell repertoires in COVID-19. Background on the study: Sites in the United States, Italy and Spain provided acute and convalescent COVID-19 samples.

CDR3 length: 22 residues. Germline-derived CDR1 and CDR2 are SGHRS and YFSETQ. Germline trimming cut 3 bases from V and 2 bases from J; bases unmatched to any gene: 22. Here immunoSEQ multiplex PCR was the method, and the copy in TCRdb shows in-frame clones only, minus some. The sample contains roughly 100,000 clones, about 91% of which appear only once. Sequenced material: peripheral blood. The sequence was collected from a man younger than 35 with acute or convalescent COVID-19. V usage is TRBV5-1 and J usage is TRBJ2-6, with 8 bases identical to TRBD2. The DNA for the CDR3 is TGCGCCAGCAGCTGGCCCCACGGGGGGGTATCAGGGGAGAAAACTGGGGCCAACGTCCTGACTTTC. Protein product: CASSWPHGGVSGEKTGANVLTF.